These 6 T cell receptor beta chains originate from one sample sequenced in a study of monozygotic twins with inflammatory bowel disease. TCRdb reworked the 5' RACE reads into one entry per CDR3 protein, no DNA. In all, the sample yields some 170,000 distinct CDR3 sequences. Specimen: blood. All receptors come from a human donor with ulcerative colitis or Crohn's disease, or a healthy co-twin of an affected twin (not recorded which).

V is TRBV18 and J is TRBJ2-7. Germline lookup yields CDR1 KGHSH and CDR2 LQKENI. The CDR3 is 11 residues long. CDR3 in amino acids: CASSPPYEQYF. Supplemented by reference TRBV18 and TRBJ2-7, the full variable domain reads NAGVMQNPRHLVRRRGQEARLRCSPMKGHSHVYWYRQLPEEGLKFMVYLQKENIIDESGMPKERFSAEFPKEGPSILRIQQVVRGDSAAYFCASSPPYEQYFGPGTRLTVT.

The V and J genes are TRBV20-1 and TRBJ2-5. The germline gives CDR1 DFQATT, CDR2 SNEGSKA (reference sequence). The CDR3 is made up of 12 amino acids. CDR3 amino acids: CSASPQQETQYF.

The chain combines TRBV9 with TRBJ1-1; no DNA is available, so the TRBD1 call from TCRdb remains unchecked. Germline V gene sequence: CDR1 SGDLS, CDR2 YYNGEE. This CDR3 region has 13 residues. CDR3 loop: CASSVEPLTEAFF.

V is TRBV11-2 and J is TRBJ2-3; TCRdb proposes TRBD2, but this gene call is untestable without DNA. The CDR3 has 17 amino acids. Germline CDR1 is SGHAT and CDR2 is FQNNGV. The CDR3 protein is CACQTSGRSRGTDTQYF.

The genes are TRBV20-1 and TRBJ1-1; TCRdb's D call, TRBD1, is unchecked because there is no DNA. Germline CDR1 and CDR2: DFQATT and SNEGSKA (reference sequence). The CDR3 extends over 15 amino acids. This CDR3 is CSARDWTSGGTEAFF.

The chain uses TRBV19 and TRBJ1-5. Germline V gives CDR1 LNHDA, CDR2 SQIVND (reference sequence). CDR3 size: 14 residues. This chain's CDR3 is CASTTGSSIGAQHF.